This passage covers 28 T cell receptor beta chains from one sample sequenced in a study of OX40 agonist ivuxolimab in advanced cancers. The method was immunoSEQ multiplex PCR; TCRdb's version includes in-frame clones alone and lacks a portion of them. The sample holds approximately 100,000 clones; 90% are singletons and the top ten take 0.31%. The source material was CD4+ or CD8+ T cells sorted from blood, sampled in a trial of the OX40 agonist ivuxolimab. These receptors came from an adult with an advanced solid tumor such as melanoma, head and neck, liver or kidney cancer.

This rearrangement joins TRBV7-9 to TRBJ2-3; perhaps D is TRBD1 or TRBD2 (5 bases each). V gave up 1 base and J gave up 2 bases, with 16 bases separating them. Per germline, CDR1 SEHNR and CDR2 FQNEAQ (reference sequence). CDR3 length equals 17 residues. The CDR3 DNA reads TGTGCCAGCAGCTTAGAAGGGTCTCGGGACCTCACAGATACGCAGTATTTT. Translating gives CASSLEGSRDLTDTQYF.

This sequence joins TRBV5-1 and TRBJ2-7; TRBD2 matches at 14 bases. The junction had 6 bases not matched to a gene; V was cut back by 0 bases and J by 7 bases. The CDR3 sequence is 16 residues long. Germline assignment: CDR1 SGHRS and CDR2 YFSETQ. Here the CDR3 reads CASSLGLAGGLGEQYF. The CDR3 DNA reads as TGCGCCAGCAGCTTGGGACTAGCGGGAGGGTTGGGGGAGCAGTACTTC.

The rearrangement links TRBV7-2 to TRBJ2-1; weak D call: TRBD2 (5 bases). V lost 1 base and J 3 bases, leaving 7 bases between the germline ends. Germline V gene sequence: CDR1 SGHTA, CDR2 FQGNSA. The CDR3 covers 14 residues. CDR3 sequence reads: CASSLERNYNEQFF. The DNA of the CDR3 is TGTGCCAGCAGCTTAGAGCGGAACTACAATGAGCAGTTCTTC.

The chain is built from TRBV4-2 and TRBJ1-1, with D hard to call. CDR1 and CDR2 (germline): LGHNA, YNFKEQ. The CDR3 covers 16 residues. V lost 0 bases to trimming and J lost 0 bases, with 11 bases between them. Here the CDR3 reads CASSQESQRLNTEAFF. The DNA for the CDR3 is TGTGCCAGCAGCCAAGAATCGCAGCGCCTGAACACTGAAGCTTTCTTT.

V usage is TRBV15 and J usage is TRBJ2-6, with D maybe TRBD1 (5 bases). The CDR3 consists of 18 residues. The V end lost 2 bases, the J end lost 4 bases, and 18 bases lay between the germline ends. From germline, CDR1 is LNHNV and CDR2 YYDKDF (reference sequence). CDR3 nucleotides: TGTGCCACCAGCAGACTCGGCGTTCAGGGTTCCGGGGCCAACGTCCTGACTTTC. Amino acid sequence: CATSRLGVQGSGANVLTF.

In this sample, this clone turned up once. The chain has TRBV6-1 and TRBJ2-7; D is undetermined. CDR3 size: 13 residues. Trimming removed 0 bases from V and 2 bases from J, with 5 bases in between. CDR1 MNHNS and CDR2 SASEGT come from the germline V gene. CDR3 residues: CASSEARPYEQYF. The CDR3 nucleotides are TGTGCCAGCAGTGAAGCGCGGCCCTACGAGCAGTACTTC.

Only one count was recorded for this clone. This chain links TRBV27 with TRBJ1-5; a possible D gene is TRBD1 (6 bases). This CDR3 is built from 14 residues. Germline CDR1 MNHEY, CDR2 SMNVEV (reference sequence). The V and J ends lost 6 bases and 0 bases respectively, with 9 bases between them. This chain's CDR3 is CASSGTLSNQPQHF. In nucleotides, the CDR3 is TGTGCCAGCAGCGGGACACTTAGCAATCAGCCCCAGCATTTT.

Remarks on this clone: The junction departs from germline at one end; a sequencing error may be responsible. The CDR3 DNA is TGTGCCAGCTCAGCCCCGTCTGGGGCGCTGTTTTTT. This encodes CASSAPSGALFF. The chain employs TRBV18 and TRBJ2-2, with D perhaps matching TRBD1 (5 bases). The CDR3 is 12 residues long. Germline lookup yields CDR1 KGHSH and CDR2 LQKENI.

This rearrangement joins TRBV15 to TRBJ2-1; TRBD2 is a possible D gene (5 bases). The CDR3 length is 17 residues. The germline gives CDR1 LNHNV, CDR2 YYDKDF (reference sequence). With 0 bases removed from V and 0 bases from J, the gap between germline ends came to 12 bases. The CDR3 bases are TGTGCCACCAGCAGAGATCTTCCGGGGAGCTCCTACAATGAGCAGTTCTTC. It codes for CATSRDLPGSSYNEQFF. The full variable domain, with the rest looked up from reference TRBV15 and TRBJ2-1, is DAMVIQNPRYQVTQFGKPVTLSCSQTLNHNVMYWYQQKSSQAPKLLFHYYDKDFNNEADTPDNFQSRRPNTSFCFLDIRSPGLGDTAMYLCATSRDLPGSSYNEQFFGPGTRLTVL.

V is TRBV7-2 and J is TRBJ1-4, with unresolved D. There are 12 residues in the CDR3. Trimming took 0 bases from V and 8 from J, leaving 4 bases between them. Germline-derived CDR1 and CDR2 are SGHTA and FQGNSA. CDR3 amino acids: CASSLAREKLFF. Written as DNA, the CDR3 is TGTGCCAGCAGCTTAGCCAGGGAAAAACTGTTTTTT.

The chain joins TRBV6-5 to TRBJ2-3; TRBD2 matches 8 bases. CDR1 and CDR2 from the germline V gene are MNHEY and SVGAGI. This CDR3 has 15 amino acids. The ends lost 5 bases at V and 0 bases at J; junction bases unmatched: 4. As DNA, the CDR3 is TGTGCCAGCAGTACCACTAGCGGTAGCACAGATACGCAGTATTTT. Translating gives CASSTTSGSTDTQYF.

The chain couples TRBV10-1 to TRBJ2-3, with 8 nucleotides matching TRBD1. The CDR3 is 11 residues long. J gave up 7 bases and V 8 bases, and 2 bases lay outside the gene matches. CDR1 is WNHNN, CDR2 SYGVQD, per germline (reference sequence). The CDR3 DNA reads as TGCGCCAGCGGACAGGGAAATACGCAGTATTTT. Its translation is CASGQGNTQYF.

The chain couples TRBV6-6 to TRBJ2-1, with TRBD2 matching over 7 bases. This CDR3 has 16 amino acids. Germline lookup yields CDR1 MNHNY and CDR2 SVGAGI (reference sequence). The ends lost 2 bases at V and 2 bases at J; junction bases unmatched: 6. The CDR3 loop is CASSYRGGSAYNEQFF. CDR3 nucleotide sequence: TGTGCCAGCAGTTACCGGGGCGGGAGCGCCTACAATGAGCAGTTCTTC.

The chain has TRBV5-6 and TRBJ1-2; 7 nucleotides align to TRBD1. Germline V gene lookup returns CDR1 SGHDT and CDR2 YYEEEE. This CDR3 is 15 amino acids long. V was clipped by 0 bases and J by 5 bases; unmatched bases: 7. The CDR3 DNA reads as TGTGCCAGCAGCTTGGTAGGACAGGCGGGATATGGCTACACCTTC. As protein: CASSLVGQAGYGYTF.

The gene calls are TRBV28 and TRBJ1-2; the match to TRBD1 covers 10 bases. The V segment lost 6 bases and the J segment 4 bases; nucleotides outside the gene matches: 5. There are 14 residues in the CDR3. The germline gives CDR1 MDHEN, CDR2 SYDVKM. The CDR3 nucleotides read TGTGCCAGCAGGGATTGGACAGGGGGCTATGGCTACACCTTC. It codes for CASRDWTGGYGYTF.

The chain uses TRBV11-2 and TRBJ2-7, with D hard to call. With 5 bases removed from V and 2 bases from J, the gap between germline ends came to 19 bases. The germline V gene encodes CDR1 SGHAT and CDR2 FQNNGV. The CDR3 extends over 16 amino acids. The CDR3 DNA follows: TGTGCCAGCAGCCCTCTCGTGGGCTGGGGTACCTACGAGCAGTACTTC. It specifies CASSPLVGWGTYEQYF. Complete variable domain (other parts from reference TRBV11-2 and TRBJ2-7): EAGVAQSPRYKIIEKRQSVAFWCNPISGHATLYWYQQILGQGPKLLIQFQNNGVVDDSQLPKDRFSAERLKGVDSTLKIQPAKLEDSAVYLCASSPLVGWGTYEQYFGPGTRLTVT.

The gene calls are TRBV27 and TRBJ2-7; tentatively, D is TRBD1 (7 bases). Trimming shortened V by 6 bases and J by 5 bases, and 14 bases separated the two germline ends. CDR3 length: 13 residues. Germline-derived CDR1 and CDR2 are MNHEY and SMNVEV (reference sequence). CDR3 nucleotide sequence: TGTGCCAGCAGGGCGGGGACAGCCCACGAGCAGTACTTC. Amino acid sequence: CASRAGTAHEQYF.

CDR3 bases: TGTGCCAGCAGTCCGCGACAGCCTGGGCTAGCCTATGGCTACACCTTC. It is translated as CASSPRQPGLAYGYTF. The V and J genes are TRBV5-5 and TRBJ1-2, with a possible D match to TRBD1 (5 bases). Germline CDR1 SGHKS, CDR2 YYEKEE (reference sequence). There are 16 residues in the CDR3. V lost 5 bases to trimming and J lost 4 bases, with 21 bases between them. Full variable domain (rest looked up from reference TRBV5-5 and TRBJ1-2): DAGVTQSPTHLIKTRGQQVTLRCSPISGHKSVSWYQQVLGQGPQFIFQYYEKEERGRGNFPDRFSARQFPNYSSELNVNALLLGDSALYLCASSPRQPGLAYGYTFGSGTRLTVV.

The sample holds a few counts of this clone. This sequence joins TRBV11-2 and TRBJ1-1; tentatively, D is TRBD1 (6 bases). The CDR3 is made up of 16 amino acids. The ends were cut back, 4 bases at V and 3 bases at J, with 18 bases in the middle. The germline V gene encodes CDR1 SGHAT and CDR2 FQNNGV. The CDR3 spells CASSSRGLGRHTEAFF. The CDR3 bases are TGTGCCAGCAGCTCCAGGGGTCTGGGCCGCCACACTGAAGCTTTCTTT. The full variable domain, completed using reference TRBV11-2 and TRBJ1-1, is EAGVAQSPRYKIIEKRQSVAFWCNPISGHATLYWYQQILGQGPKLLIQFQNNGVVDDSQLPKDRFSAERLKGVDSTLKIQPAKLEDSAVYLCASSSRGLGRHTEAFFGQGTRLTVV.

V gene TRBV9 combines with J gene TRBJ2-7; 8 nucleotides align to TRBD2. J gave up 3 bases and V 4 bases, and 15 bases lay outside the gene matches. Germline CDR1 reads SGDLS; CDR2 reads YYNGEE. The CDR3 has 17 amino acids. The CDR3 region is CASSPKGAASGYYEQYF. Written as DNA, the CDR3 is TGTGCCAGCAGCCCTAAAGGGGCGGCTAGCGGGTACTACGAGCAGTACTTC.

In this sample, this clone turned up once. The chain carries TRBV5-1 and TRBJ2-5, with 10 positions matching TRBD2. This CDR3 spans 15 amino acids. The germline V gene encodes CDR1 SGHRS and CDR2 YFSETQ. V was pared by 0 bases and J by 5 bases, with 4 bases of the junction left unmatched. The CDR3 DNA is TGCGCCAGCAGCTTGGAGCTAGCGGGAGTGGAGACCCAGTACTTC. Its translation: CASSLELAGVETQYF.

This clone was seen only once. Other DNA sequences within the sample encode an identical CDR3. CDR3 residues: CASSPGTGNTEAFF. The CDR3 DNA reads TGCGCCAGCAGCCCGGGGACAGGGAACACTGAAGCTTTCTTT. The genes are TRBV5-1 and TRBJ1-1, with 8 bases fitting TRBD1. This CDR3 spans 14 amino acids. CDR1 is SGHRS, CDR2 YFSETQ, per germline. V dropped 4 bases and J dropped 1; count of bases not matched to a gene: 3. Together with reference TRBV5-1 and TRBJ1-1, the CDR3 gives the full variable domain: KAGVTQTPRYLIKTRGQQVTLSCSPISGHRSVSWYQQTPGQGLQFLFEYFSETQRNKGNFPGRFSGRQFSNSRSEMNVSTLELGDSALYLCASSPGTGNTEAFFGQGTRLTVV.

The rearrangement links TRBV4-1 to TRBJ2-5; D unclear. This CDR3 spans 17 amino acids. Per germline, CDR1 MGHRA and CDR2 YSYEKL. Trimming removed 0 bases at V and 7 bases at J, with 21 bases between. CDR3 sequence: CASSQDEASVVHSTQYF. The CDR3 DNA reads as TGCGCCAGCAGCCAAGATGAAGCGTCGGTAGTTCACTCGACCCAGTACTTC.

The chain has TRBV28 and TRBJ2-5; D unresolved. The assigned J gene may be wrong: the sequence end matches TRBJ2-7 better. Germline values: CDR1 MDHEN, CDR2 SYDVKM. The CDR3 loop spans 11 amino acids. The CDR3 reads CASSEDYEQYF. The CDR3 DNA is TGTGCCAGCAGTGAGGACTACGAGCAGTACTTC.

This clone was counted once. The chain links TRBV6-4 to TRBJ1-5; 8 positions agree with TRBD1. Trimming took 5 bases from V and 4 from J; bases not matched to a gene: 4. The CDR3 is made up of 14 amino acids. Germline V gene lookup returns CDR1 MRHNA and CDR2 SNTAGT. CDR3 region: CASSPTGENQPQHF. The CDR3, as DNA: TGTGCCAGCAGTCCGACAGGGGAAAATCAGCCCCAGCATTTT.

The rearrangement uses TRBV7-9 and TRBJ2-1; D remains unclear. Germline CDR1 and CDR2: SEHNR and FQNEAQ (reference sequence). Trimming shortened V by 5 bases and J by 8 bases, and 13 bases separated the two germline ends. The CDR3 is 13 amino acids. In nucleotides, the CDR3 is TGTGCCAGCAGCAAAGACCCCGTGGATGAGCAGTTCTTC. Translating it yields CASSKDPVDEQFF.

The chain combines TRBV11-3 with TRBJ2-1; weak D call: TRBD2 (6 bases). The CDR3 loop spans 15 amino acids. The V gene lost 3 bases and the J gene lost 5 bases, with 14 bases spanning the gap. Per the germline V gene, CDR1 is SGHNT and CDR2 is YENEEA. The CDR3 spells CASSFAPGADNEQFF. For the CDR3, the DNA is TGTGCCAGCAGCTTCGCACCGGGAGCAGACAATGAGCAGTTCTTC.

The V and J genes are TRBV5-1 and TRBJ2-5, with a possible D match to TRBD2 (5 bases). Germline assignment: CDR1 SGHRS and CDR2 YFSETQ. The CDR3 is made up of 13 amino acids. V was trimmed by 7 bases and J by 5 bases, leaving 15 bases between them. Here the CDR3 reads CASRRGRPETQYF. The CDR3 coding sequence is TGCGCCAGCCGGAGAGGGAGACCCGAGACCCAGTACTTC.